This T cell receptor beta chain was sequenced during a study of T cell changes during pregnancy in multiple sclerosis. This CDR3 is built from 17 residues. Assay used: immunoSEQ multiplex PCR; TCRdb lists only in-frame clones, some missing. The data contain approximately 98,000 clones, about 90% of them seen just once; the ten biggest clones take up roughly 2.3%. This sequence joins TRBV21-1 and TRBJ2-3; the table's D call of TRBD2 was not tested on the DNA. TRBV21-1 is a pseudogene locus. The input for sequencing was peripheral blood, taken after pregnancy. The sequence was collected from a female donor in good health, enrolled as a control in a pregnancy study. The CDR3 region has the DNA TGTGCCAGCAGCAAGGGTGGGGGGGCAGGTTCTCCAGATACGCAGTATTTT. Its protein product is CASSKGGGAGSPDTQYF.